These 7 T cell receptor beta chains were sequenced from one sample in a study of cytomegalovirus exposure and HLA in healthy donors. The data were produced by immunoSEQ multiplex PCR, yet TCRdb's version contains in-frame clones alone and is incomplete. Of approximately 150,000 clones in the sample, more than 70% were seen once. Specimen: PBMCs. The receptors were sampled from a young man in good health and CMV-seropositive.

The chain joins TRBV9 to TRBJ2-1, with 7 bases fitting TRBD2. CDR1 SGDLS and CDR2 YYNGEE come from the germline V gene. Losses at the gene ends were 0 bases for V and 5 bases for J; bases not matched to a gene: 11. CDR3 length: 17 residues. CDR3 DNA: TGTGCCAGCAGCGTAGCGGGAGCGGGAATTGTAGACAATGAGCAGTTCTTC. It translates to CASSVAGAGIVDNEQFF.

The V gene is TRBV5-6, the J gene TRBJ2-1; TRBD2 agrees at 14 bases. The CDR3 has 15 amino acids. The V gene end was trimmed by 3 bases and the J gene end by 7 bases; junction bases not matched to a gene: 3. Germline CDR1 reads SGHDT; CDR2 reads YYEEEE. The CDR3 DNA follows: TGTGCCAGCAGCTGGGGACTAGCGGGAGAAAATGAGCAGTTCTTC. Residues: CASSWGLAGENEQFF.

The chain couples TRBV18 to TRBJ1-1, with 8 bases lining up with TRBD1. Germline V lookup: CDR1 KGHSH, CDR2 LQKENI. The CDR3 runs 14 residues. V lost 4 bases to trimming and J lost 8 bases; unmatched junction nucleotides: 9. CDR3 in DNA: TGTGCCAGCTCACTACAGGGGGAACCTACCGAAGCTTTCTTT. It specifies CASSLQGEPTEAFF.

CDR3 loop: CASSIQPGQGMNEQFF. CDR3 bases: TGTGCCAGCAGCATTCAACCTGGACAGGGAATGAATGAGCAGTTCTTC. This rearrangement joins TRBV7-9 to TRBJ2-1; 8 positions match TRBD1. The CDR3 runs to 16 residues. The ends lost 5 bases at V and 7 bases at J; junction bases unmatched: 13. Germline V gene data show CDR1 as SEHNR and CDR2 as FQNEAQ (reference sequence).

V gene TRBV19 combines with J gene TRBJ1-1, with D perhaps TRBD1 (6 bases). Trimming removed 7 bases from V and 10 bases from J, with 19 bases in between. The CDR3 totals 13 residues. Looked up from germline, CDR1 is LNHDA and CDR2 is SQIVND (reference sequence). The CDR3 reads CASTLERGLGAFF. The DNA for the CDR3 is TGTGCCAGTACCCTCGAAAGGGGGTTAGGAGCTTTCTTT.

The chain is built from TRBV4-1 and TRBJ1-1; tentative D call: TRBD1 (5 bases). Germline V CDR1 and CDR2: MGHRA, YSYEKL. V was trimmed by 8 bases and J by 5 bases, leaving 18 bases between them. CDR3 length: 14 amino acids. CDR3 in DNA: TGCGCCAGCGCGGTGTTAGGGGCGAGAACTGAAGCTTTCTTT. The encoded protein is CASAVLGARTEAFF.

The V and J genes are TRBV7-6 and TRBJ1-1; D not certain. In germline, CDR1 is SGHVS, CDR2 FNYEAQ. The CDR3 has 15 residues. The V gene lost 1 base and the J gene lost 0 bases, with 9 bases spanning the gap. CDR3 nucleotides: TGTGCCAGCAGCTTAGTCCTTACACTGAACACTGAAGCTTTCTTT. This gives the protein CASSLVLTLNTEAFF.